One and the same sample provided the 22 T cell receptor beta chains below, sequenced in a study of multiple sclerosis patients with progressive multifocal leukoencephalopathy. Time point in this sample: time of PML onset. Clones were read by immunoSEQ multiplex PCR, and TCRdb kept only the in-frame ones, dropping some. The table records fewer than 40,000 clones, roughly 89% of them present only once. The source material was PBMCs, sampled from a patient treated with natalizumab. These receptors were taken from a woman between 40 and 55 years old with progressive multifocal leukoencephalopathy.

CDR3 residues: CASSYSHNEKLFF. The CDR3, as DNA: TGTGCCAGCAGTTACTCACATAATGAAAAACTGTTTTTT. This chain uses TRBV6-5 with TRBJ1-4, with D unresolved. The germline V gene encodes CDR1 MNHEY and CDR2 SVGAGI. This CDR3 region has 13 residues. V gave up 0 bases and J gave up 4 bases, with 3 bases separating them.

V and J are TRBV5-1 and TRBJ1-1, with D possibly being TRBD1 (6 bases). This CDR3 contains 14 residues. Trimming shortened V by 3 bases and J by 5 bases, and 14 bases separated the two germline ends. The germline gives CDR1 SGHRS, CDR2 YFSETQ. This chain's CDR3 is CASSSVPGATEAFF. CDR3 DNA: TGCGCCAGCAGCTCTGTGCCAGGGGCGACTGAAGCTTTCTTT.

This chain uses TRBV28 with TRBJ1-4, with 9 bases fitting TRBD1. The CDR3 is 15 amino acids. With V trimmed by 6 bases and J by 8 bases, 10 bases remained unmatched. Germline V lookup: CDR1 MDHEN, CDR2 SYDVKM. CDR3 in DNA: TGTGCCAGCAGAAAACAGGGGGCGCTTAAAGAAAAACTGTTTTTT. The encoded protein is CASRKQGALKEKLFF. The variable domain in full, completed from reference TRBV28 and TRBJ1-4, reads DVKVTQSSRYLVKRTGEKVFLECVQDMDHENMFWYRQDPGLGLRLIYFSYDVKMKEKGDIPEGYSVSREKKERFSLILESASTNQTSMYLCASRKQGALKEKLFFGSGTQLSVL.

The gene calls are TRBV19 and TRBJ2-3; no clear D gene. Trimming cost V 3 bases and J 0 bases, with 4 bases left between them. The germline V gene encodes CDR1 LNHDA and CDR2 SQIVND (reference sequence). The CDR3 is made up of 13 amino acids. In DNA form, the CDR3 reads TGTGCCAGTAGTATGTTCAGCACAGATACGCAGTATTTT. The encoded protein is CASSMFSTDTQYF.

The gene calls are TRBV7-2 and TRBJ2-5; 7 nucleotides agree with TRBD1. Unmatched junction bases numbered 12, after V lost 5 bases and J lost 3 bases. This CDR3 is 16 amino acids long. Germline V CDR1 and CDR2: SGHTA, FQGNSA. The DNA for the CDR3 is TGTGCCAGCAGCCCGTGGCCCGGGACAGACGAAGAGACCCAGTACTTC. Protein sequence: CASSPWPGTDEETQYF.

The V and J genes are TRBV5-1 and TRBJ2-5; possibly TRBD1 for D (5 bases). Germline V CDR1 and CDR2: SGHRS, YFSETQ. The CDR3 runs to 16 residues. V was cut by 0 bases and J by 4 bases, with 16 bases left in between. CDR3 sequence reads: CASSLEGIGGLETQYF. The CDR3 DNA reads TGCGCCAGCAGCTTGGAGGGGATTGGCGGCCTAGAGACCCAGTACTTC.

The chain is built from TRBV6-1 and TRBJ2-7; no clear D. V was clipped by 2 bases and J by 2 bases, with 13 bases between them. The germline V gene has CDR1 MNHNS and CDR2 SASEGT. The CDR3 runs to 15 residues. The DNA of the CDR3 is TGTGCCAGCAGTGAACTGGTAGCCTACCCCTACGAGCAGTACTTC. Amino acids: CASSELVAYPYEQYF.

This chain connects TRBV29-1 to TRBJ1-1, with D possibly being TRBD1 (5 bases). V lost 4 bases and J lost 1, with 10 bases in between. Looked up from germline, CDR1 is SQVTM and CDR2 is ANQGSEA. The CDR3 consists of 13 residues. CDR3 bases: TGCAGCGTTGCTGCGGGGCCGAACACTGAAGCTTTCTTT. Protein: CSVAAGPNTEAFF.

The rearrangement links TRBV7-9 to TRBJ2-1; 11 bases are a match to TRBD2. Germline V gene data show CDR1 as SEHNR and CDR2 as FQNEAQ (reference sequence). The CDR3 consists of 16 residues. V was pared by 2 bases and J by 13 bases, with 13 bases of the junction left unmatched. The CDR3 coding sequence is TGTGCCAGCAGCTTAATATCGCCCGCTAGCGGGGGGATTCAGTTCTTC. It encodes CASSLISPASGGIQFF.

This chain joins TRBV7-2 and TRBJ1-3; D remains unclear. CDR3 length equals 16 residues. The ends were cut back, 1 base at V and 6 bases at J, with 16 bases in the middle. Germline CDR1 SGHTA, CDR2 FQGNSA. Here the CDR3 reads CASSLVTRGEQNTIYF. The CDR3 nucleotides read TGTGCCAGCAGCTTAGTCACACGGGGAGAGCAAAACACCATATATTTT.

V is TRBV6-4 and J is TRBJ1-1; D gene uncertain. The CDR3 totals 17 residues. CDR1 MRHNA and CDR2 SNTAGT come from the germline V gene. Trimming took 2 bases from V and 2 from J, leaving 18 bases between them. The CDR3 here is CASSDEWVEVFNTEAFF. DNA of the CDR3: TGTGCCAGCAGTGACGAGTGGGTTGAGGTATTCAACACTGAAGCTTTCTTT.

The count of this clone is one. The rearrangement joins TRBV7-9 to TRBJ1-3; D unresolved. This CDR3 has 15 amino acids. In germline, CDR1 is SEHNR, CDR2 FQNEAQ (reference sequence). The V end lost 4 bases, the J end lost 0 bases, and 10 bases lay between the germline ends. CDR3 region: CASSSAGSSGNTIYF. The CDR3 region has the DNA TGTGCCAGCAGCTCTGCAGGTTCCTCTGGAAACACCATATATTTT. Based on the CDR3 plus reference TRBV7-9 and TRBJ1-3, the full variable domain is DTGVSQNPRHKITKRGQNVTFRCDPISEHNRLYWYRQTLGQGPEFLTYFQNEAQLEKSRLLSDRFSAERPKGSFSTLEIQRTEQGDSAMYLCASSSAGSSGNTIYFGEGSWLTVV.

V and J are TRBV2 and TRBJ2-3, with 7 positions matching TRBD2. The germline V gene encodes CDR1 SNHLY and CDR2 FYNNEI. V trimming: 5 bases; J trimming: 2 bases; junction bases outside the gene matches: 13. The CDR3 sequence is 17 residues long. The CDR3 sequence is CASSKLGGPLYTDTQYF. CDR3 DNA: TGTGCCAGCAGTAAGTTGGGAGGGCCACTATACACAGATACGCAGTATTTT.

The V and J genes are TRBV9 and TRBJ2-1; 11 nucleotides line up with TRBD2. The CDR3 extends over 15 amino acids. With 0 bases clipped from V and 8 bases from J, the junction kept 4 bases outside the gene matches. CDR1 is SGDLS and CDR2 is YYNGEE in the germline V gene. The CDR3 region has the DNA TGTGCCAGCAGCGTAGTTAGCGGGAGGGTGTATGAGCAGTTCTTC. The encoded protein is CASSVVSGRVYEQFF.

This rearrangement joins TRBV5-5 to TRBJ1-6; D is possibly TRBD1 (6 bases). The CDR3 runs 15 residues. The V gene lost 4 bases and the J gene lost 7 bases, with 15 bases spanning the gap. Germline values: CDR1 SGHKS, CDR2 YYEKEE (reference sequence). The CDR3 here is CASSPDSRENSPLHF. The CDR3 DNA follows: TGTGCCAGCAGCCCGGACAGCCGAGAGAATTCACCCCTCCACTTT.

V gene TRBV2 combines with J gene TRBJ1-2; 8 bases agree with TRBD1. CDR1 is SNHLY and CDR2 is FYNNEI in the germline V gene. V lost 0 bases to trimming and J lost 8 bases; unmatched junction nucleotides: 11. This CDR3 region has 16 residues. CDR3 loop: CASSEARRTGPRGYTF. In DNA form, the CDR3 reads TGTGCCAGCAGTGAAGCTCGTCGGACAGGGCCCCGCGGCTACACCTTC.

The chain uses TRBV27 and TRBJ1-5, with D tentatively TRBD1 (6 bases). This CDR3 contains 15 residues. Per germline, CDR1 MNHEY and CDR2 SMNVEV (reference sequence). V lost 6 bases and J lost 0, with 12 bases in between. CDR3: CASSDGQYSNQPQHF. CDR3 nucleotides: TGTGCCAGCAGCGACGGACAGTATAGCAATCAGCCCCAGCATTTT.

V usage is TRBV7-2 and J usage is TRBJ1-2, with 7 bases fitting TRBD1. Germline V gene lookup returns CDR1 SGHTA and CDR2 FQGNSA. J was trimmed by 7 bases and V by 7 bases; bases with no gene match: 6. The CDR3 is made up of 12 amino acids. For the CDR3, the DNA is TGTGCCAGCACACCGGGACAGCCTGGCTACACCTTC. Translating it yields CASTPGQPGYTF.

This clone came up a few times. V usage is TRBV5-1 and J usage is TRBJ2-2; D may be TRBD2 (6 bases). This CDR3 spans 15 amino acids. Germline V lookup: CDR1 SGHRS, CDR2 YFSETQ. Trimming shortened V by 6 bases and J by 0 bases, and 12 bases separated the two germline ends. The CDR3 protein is CASKEGLANTGELFF. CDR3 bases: TGCGCCAGCAAAGAGGGACTGGCGAACACCGGGGAGCTGTTTTTT.

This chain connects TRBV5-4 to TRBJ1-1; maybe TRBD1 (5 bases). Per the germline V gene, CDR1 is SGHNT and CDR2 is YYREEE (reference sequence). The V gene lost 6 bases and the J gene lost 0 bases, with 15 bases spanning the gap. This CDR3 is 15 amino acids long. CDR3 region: CASKKSQGLNTEAFF. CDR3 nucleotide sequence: TGTGCCAGCAAAAAGAGTCAGGGACTGAACACTGAAGCTTTCTTT.

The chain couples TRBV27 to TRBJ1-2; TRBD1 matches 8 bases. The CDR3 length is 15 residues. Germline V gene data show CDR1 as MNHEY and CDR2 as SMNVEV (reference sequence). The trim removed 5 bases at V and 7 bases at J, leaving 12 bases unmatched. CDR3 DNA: TGTGCCAGCAGTCCTAGTCCGGTACAGGGGGTTGGCTACACCTTC. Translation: CASSPSPVQGVGYTF.

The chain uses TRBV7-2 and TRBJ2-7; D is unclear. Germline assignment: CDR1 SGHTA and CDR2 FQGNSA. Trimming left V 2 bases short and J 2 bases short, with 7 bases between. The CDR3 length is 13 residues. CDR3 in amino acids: CASSLTSPYEQYF. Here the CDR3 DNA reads TGTGCCAGCAGCTTAACGTCCCCCTACGAGCAGTACTTC.